Below are 3 T cell receptor beta chains sequenced from a single sample in a study of shared clonotypes between healthy human individuals. Libraries were prepared by immunoSEQ multiplex PCR; TCRdb keeps only in-frame clonotypes and omits some of them. The table has around 700,000 clones, 55% to 75% seen once; the top ten hold approximately 1.8%. The material sequenced was memory CD4+ T cells sorted from blood. This sample's subset: CD45RA-negative fraction. The receptors shown here come from a woman aged 25 to 45 in good health.

This clone was observed a handful of times. The sample has other DNA sequences that encode this CDR3 too. The chain combines TRBV27 with TRBJ2-7, with D possibly TRBD1 on 5 matching bases. The V end was cut by 3 bases, the J end by 2 bases, with 11 bases between. Germline V lookup: CDR1 MNHEY, CDR2 SMNVEV (reference sequence). This CDR3 region has 14 residues. The CDR3 DNA reads TGTGCCAGCAGTTTTAGTCAGGGTCCCTACGAGCAGTACTTC. As protein: CASSFSQGPYEQYF.

The DNA for the CDR3 is TGCGCCAGCGCCCGCAGGGGGCACAATCAGCCCCAGCATTTT. Residues: CASARRGHNQPQHF. This rearrangement joins TRBV23-1 to TRBJ1-5; 8 nucleotides match TRBD1. TRBV23-1 is reported as an ORF; its role is uncertain. V trimming: 8 bases; J trimming: 3 bases; junction bases outside the gene matches: 6. This CDR3 has 14 residues.

This chain links TRBV9 with TRBJ1-4; TRBD1 might be the D (5 bases). V was shortened by 4 bases and J by 7 bases, with 17 bases between the two germline ends. The CDR3 runs to 15 residues. Germline CDR1 is SGDLS and CDR2 is YYNGEE. The CDR3 DNA reads TGTGCCAGCAGCCCTATGGGGGTTCGGAGTGAAAAACTGTTTTTT. Its protein is CASSPMGVRSEKLFF.